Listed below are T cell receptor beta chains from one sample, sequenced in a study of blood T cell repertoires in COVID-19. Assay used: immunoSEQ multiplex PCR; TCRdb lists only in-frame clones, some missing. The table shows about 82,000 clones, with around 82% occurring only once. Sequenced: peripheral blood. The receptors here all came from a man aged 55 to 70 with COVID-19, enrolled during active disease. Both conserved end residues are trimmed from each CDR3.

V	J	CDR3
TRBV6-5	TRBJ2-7	ASSYSRGQGIEQY
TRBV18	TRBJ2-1	ASSPLAVTSYNEQF
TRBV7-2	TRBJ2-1	ASSLLGLATSFYEQF
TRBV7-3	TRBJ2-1	ASSGQGAGLNEQF
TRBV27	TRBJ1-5	ASAYKNSNQPQH
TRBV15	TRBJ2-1	ATSRDLVNEQF
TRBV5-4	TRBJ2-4	ASSPTSGGTKNIQY
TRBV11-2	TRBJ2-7	ASSPRIPLVGASYEQY
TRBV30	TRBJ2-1	AWGTGGSGEQF
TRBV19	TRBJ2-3	ASSIGFGGGAAQY
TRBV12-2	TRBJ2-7	ASRHRARRPGLASYEQY
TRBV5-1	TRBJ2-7	ASSLHRLAALDEQY
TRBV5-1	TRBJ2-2	ASSSEPGELF
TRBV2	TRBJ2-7	ASSAQGYEQY
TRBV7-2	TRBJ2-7	ASSAGLAGDYYEQY
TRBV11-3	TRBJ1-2	ASSLEAGDYGYT
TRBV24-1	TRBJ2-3	ATSDGTVGRDTQY
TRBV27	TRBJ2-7	ASSHRDSYSYEQY
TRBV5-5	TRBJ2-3	ASSYRDRGLDTQY
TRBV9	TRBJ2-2	ASSVDELTGTGELF
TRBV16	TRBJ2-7	ASSRDRVGEQY
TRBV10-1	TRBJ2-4	ASSDRAKNIQY
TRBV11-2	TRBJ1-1	ASSLDHQGRNTEAF
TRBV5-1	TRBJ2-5	ASSLTGTGGATQY
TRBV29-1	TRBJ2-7	SVRRQGRGGEQY
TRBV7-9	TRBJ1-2	ASSFNT
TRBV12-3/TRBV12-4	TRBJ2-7	ASSGGFYEQY
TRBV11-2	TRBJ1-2	ASSSSRDSPRGYT
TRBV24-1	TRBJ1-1	ATSEYRGRGAF
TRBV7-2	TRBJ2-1	ASSPPFGEGSREQF
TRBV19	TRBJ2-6	ASAGDSNSGANVLT
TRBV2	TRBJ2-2	ASSLDGTANTGELF
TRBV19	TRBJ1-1	ASSIARAQNTEAF
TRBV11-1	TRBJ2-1	ASSLGTSGGYNEQF
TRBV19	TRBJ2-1	ASTGSLYNEQF
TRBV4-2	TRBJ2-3	ASSQDAGGTDTQY
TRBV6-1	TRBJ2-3	ASSDAGGGADTQY
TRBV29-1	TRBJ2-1	SVQLGSLNGDEQF
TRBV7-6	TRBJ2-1	ASSTTGPSSYNEQF
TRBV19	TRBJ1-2	ASSITGDYGYT
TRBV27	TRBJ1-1	ASSSRQGVKEAF
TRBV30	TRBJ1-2	AWRSRGGDYGYT
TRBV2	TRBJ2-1	ASSADKKGKNEQF
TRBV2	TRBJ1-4	ASSPTGGKINEKLF
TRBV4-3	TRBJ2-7	ASSQERTSYEQY
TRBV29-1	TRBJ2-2	SVQLAGNTGELF
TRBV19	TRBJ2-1	ASSLHRGPADEQF
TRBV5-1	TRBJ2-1	ASSLAAGLYNEQF
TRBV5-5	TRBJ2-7	ASSKQRVVEAYEQY
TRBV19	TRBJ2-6	ATLQTGAGANVLT